This T cell receptor (beta chain) is from a study of CXCR3-negative and CXCR3-positive naive CD8 T cells. As to this clonotype: Its antigen is still unknown.

Study observations and caveats: When CXCR3-positive naive cells were set against CXCR3-negative naive cells, the former had more hydrophobic TRB CDR3s. Naive subsets had comparable surface CD5; TCR strength was inferred from TRB CDR3 properties.

Germline V gives CDR1 SEHNR, CDR2 FQNEAQ (reference sequence). The CDR3 is made up of 15 amino acids. Researchers prepared the TRB cDNA libraries using 5' RACE with UMI labels. From its re-call of the 5' RACE reads, TCRdb lists each CDR3 protein once, without DNA. Here the sample table reports about 150,000 distinct CDR3 sequences. The sample consisted of naive CXCR3+ CD8+ T cells from blood. Documented subset: CD45RO-CCR7+CD27+CD95- naive CD8+ T cells expressing CXCR3 (TNR3+). This sequence originates from a human donor in good health. Some clones in this sample may be carry-over from other donors' samples. V gene TRBV7-9 combines with J gene TRBJ2-7; the D gene TCRdb calls, TRBD1, cannot be checked with no DNA. The CDR3 spells CASSSAGTGIDEQYF.